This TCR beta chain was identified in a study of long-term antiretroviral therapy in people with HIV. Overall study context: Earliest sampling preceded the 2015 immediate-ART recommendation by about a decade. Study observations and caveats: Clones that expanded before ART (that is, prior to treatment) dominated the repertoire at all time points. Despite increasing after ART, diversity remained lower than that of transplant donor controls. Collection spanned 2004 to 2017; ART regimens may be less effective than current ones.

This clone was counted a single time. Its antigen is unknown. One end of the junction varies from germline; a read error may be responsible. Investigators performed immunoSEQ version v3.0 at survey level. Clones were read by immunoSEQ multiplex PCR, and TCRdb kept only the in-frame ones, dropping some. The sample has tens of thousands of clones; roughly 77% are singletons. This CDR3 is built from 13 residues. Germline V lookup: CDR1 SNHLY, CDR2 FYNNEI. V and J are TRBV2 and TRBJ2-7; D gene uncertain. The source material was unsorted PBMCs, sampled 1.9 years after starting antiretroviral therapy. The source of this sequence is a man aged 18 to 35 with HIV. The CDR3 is CASSEGRAYGQYF. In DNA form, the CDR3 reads TGTGCCAGCAGTGAGGGAAGGGCTTACGGGCAGTACTTC. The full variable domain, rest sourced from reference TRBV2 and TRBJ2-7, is EPEVTQTPSHQVTQMGQEVILRCVPISNHLYFYWYRQILGQKVEFLVSFYNNEISEKSEIFDDQFSVERPDGSNFTLKIRSTKLEDSAMYFCASSEGRAYGQYFGPGTRLTVT.